This T cell receptor beta chain was found in a study of T cell repertoires in cytomegalovirus infection. Study in general: Indications came from public TCR beta signatures; they pointed to CMV infection and to a matching HLA type. Study results and caveats: Adding up the frequency of public TCR beta families identified people who carried CMV plus the relevant HLA. The study found HLA-C-restricted CMV-specific TCR beta clonotypes dominating the ex vivo response.

This CDR3 contains 18 residues. Germline V lookup: CDR1 LGHDT, CDR2 YNNKEL (reference sequence). V lost 0 bases and J 0 bases, leaving 17 bases between the germline ends. TCRdb called the reads again in MiXCR, with one record for every CDR3 protein. In the table there are 250,000 or so distinct CDR3 sequences, more than 15% of which are singletons. As concerns this clonotype: The antigen is unknown.

The chain uses TRBV3-1 and TRBJ1-2, with D possibly matching TRBD1 (6 bases). The sequencing input was CD8+ T cells from PBMCs. This TCR was sampled from a human donor in good health (CMV status not recorded). Some clones in this sample may be carry-over from other donors' samples. The CDR3 nucleotides are TGTGCCAGCAGCCAAGATGGGGGCACAGGAGCGGCTAACTATGGCTACACCTTC. It encodes CASSQDGGTGAANYGYTF.